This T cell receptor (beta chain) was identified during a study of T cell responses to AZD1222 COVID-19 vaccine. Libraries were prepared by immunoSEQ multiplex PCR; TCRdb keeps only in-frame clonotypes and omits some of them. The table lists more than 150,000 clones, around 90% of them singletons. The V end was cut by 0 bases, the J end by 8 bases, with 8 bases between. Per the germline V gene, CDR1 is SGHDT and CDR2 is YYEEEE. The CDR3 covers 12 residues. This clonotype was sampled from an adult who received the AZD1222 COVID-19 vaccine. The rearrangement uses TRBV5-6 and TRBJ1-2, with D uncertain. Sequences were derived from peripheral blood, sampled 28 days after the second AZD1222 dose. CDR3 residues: CASSLVGNGYTF. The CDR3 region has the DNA TGTGCCAGCAGCTTGGTGGGAAACGGCTACACCTTC.